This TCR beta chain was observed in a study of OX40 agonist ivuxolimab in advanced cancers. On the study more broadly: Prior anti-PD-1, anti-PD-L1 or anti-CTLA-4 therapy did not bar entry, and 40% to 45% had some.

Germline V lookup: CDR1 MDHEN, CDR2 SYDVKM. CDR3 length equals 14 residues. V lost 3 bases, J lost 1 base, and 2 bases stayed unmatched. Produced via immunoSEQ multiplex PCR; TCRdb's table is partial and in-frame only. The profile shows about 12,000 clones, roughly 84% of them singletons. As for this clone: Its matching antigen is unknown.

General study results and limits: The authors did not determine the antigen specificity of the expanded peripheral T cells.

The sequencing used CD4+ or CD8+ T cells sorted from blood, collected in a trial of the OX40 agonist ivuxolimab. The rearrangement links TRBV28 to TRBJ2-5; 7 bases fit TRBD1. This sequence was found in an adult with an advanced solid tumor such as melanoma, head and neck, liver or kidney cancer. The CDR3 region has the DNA TGTGCCAGCAGTTTGGGGACAGCCCAAGAGACCCAGTACTTC. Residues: CASSLGTAQETQYF.